This T cell receptor beta chain is from a study of cytomegalovirus exposure and HLA in healthy donors. It was with 60 Vbeta and 13 Jbeta primers that the PCR ran. Some clones are missing from TCRdb's copy, which holds only in-frame ones; the method was immunoSEQ multiplex PCR. This sample has approximately 200,000 clones, with approximately 85% found just once. Study-wide results and limits: Productive rates of about 90% or about 30% were seen for most TCR beta V segments in an earlier analysis. Later analysis showed most CMV-associated TCR beta chains appearing HLA-restricted.

Regarding this clone: Antigen specificity is unknown.

Sequencing was performed on PBMCs. This sequence originates from a woman aged 45-59 years in good health and CMV-seronegative.

CDR3 residues: CASSPRQGKNNEQFF. The CDR3 DNA reads as TGTGCCAGCAGCCCTAGACAGGGAAAGAACAATGAGCAGTTCTTC. The chain recombines TRBV6-1 with TRBJ2-1; TRBD1 aligns across 7 bases. The CDR3 covers 15 residues. From germline, CDR1 is MNHNS and CDR2 SASEGT. V lost 6 bases to trimming and J lost 5 bases; unmatched junction nucleotides: 10.